The clone carrying this T cell receptor beta chain was seen a few times. This entry comes from a study of T-cell memory formation after mild COVID-19. TCRdb re-called the 5' RACE reads with MiXCR, one entry per CDR3 protein. The sample comprises approximately 300,000 distinct CDR3 sequences, under 8.5% of which are singletons, and around a fifth rests with the top ten. This CDR3 has 18 amino acids. Germline CDR1 is SGHVS and CDR2 is FQNEAQ. Trimming shortened V by 2 bases and J by 0 bases, and 18 bases separated the two germline ends. The gene calls are TRBV7-8 and TRBJ2-3, with TRBD2 as a possible D gene (7 bases). This clonotype originated in a man younger than 35 who had mild COVID-19 (a few samples of this study predate the infection). Cell type and time point are not known. Sequencing was done on a sample of PBMCs or a T cell subset sorted from them (not recorded which). The CDR3 sequence: CASSLRGGGISSTDTQYF. CDR3 coding DNA: TGTGCCAGCAGCTTACGAGGGGGGGGGATCTCTAGCACAGATACGCAGTATTTT.